These T cell receptor beta chains were read from a single sample in a study of blood T cell repertoires in COVID-19. Assay: immunoSEQ multiplex PCR; the TCRdb copy retains only in-frame clones and omits some. The data hold just under 150,000 clones, with roughly 89% observed a single time. Specimen: peripheral blood. Every receptor here comes from a woman aged 45-59 years with acute or convalescent COVID-19. The CDR3 runs from the conserved cysteine through the conserved F or W. Fields, in order: clone size, V gene, D gene, J gene, CDR3 DNA, CDR3 protein. A D gene is named only where the DNA matches it firmly. The size entry is marked missing in some rows and otherwise reads once, few, many or a size class.

clone_size: NA
v_call: TRBV3-1/TRBV3-2
d_call: NA
j_call: TRBJ2-7
cdr3_nt: TGTGCCAGCAGCCAACGGGGGAGTCGTTACGAGCAGTACTTC
cdr3_aa: CASSQRGSRYEQYF

clone_size: NA
v_call: TRBV30
d_call: TRBD1
j_call: TRBJ2-2
cdr3_nt: TGTGCCTGGAGAATACTGGGACAGGGCCTCGGGGAGCTGTTTTTT
cdr3_aa: CAWRILGQGLGELFF

clone_size: few
v_call: TRBV7-8
d_call: NA
j_call: TRBJ2-3
cdr3_nt: TGTGCCAGCAGCCAACAGGGTCCAGATACGCAGTATTTT
cdr3_aa: CASSQQGPDTQYF

clone_size: NA
v_call: TRBV5-1
d_call: TRBD2
j_call: TRBJ2-3
cdr3_nt: TGCGCCAGCAGCGCGGGGGATAGCGGTATTAGCACAGATACGCAGTATTTT
cdr3_aa: CASSAGDSGISTDTQYF

clone_size: NA
v_call: TRBV19
d_call: TRBD2
j_call: TRBJ2-7
cdr3_nt: TGTGCCAGTAGTATTGTTGCCGGGACTAGTTACGAGCAGTACTTC
cdr3_aa: CASSIVAGTSYEQYF

clone_size: NA
v_call: TRBV11-2
d_call: NA
j_call: TRBJ1-2
cdr3_nt: TGTGCCAGCAGCTTAGAGGGGGCGGACACTAACTATGGCTACACCTTC
cdr3_aa: CASSLEGADTNYGYTF

clone_size: NA
v_call: TRBV5-8
d_call: NA
j_call: TRBJ2-7
cdr3_nt: TGTGCCAGCAGCCCGGAAGGGGCTCTAAGCTCCTACGAGCAGTACTTC
cdr3_aa: CASSPEGALSSYEQYF

clone_size: NA
v_call: TRBV30
d_call: NA
j_call: TRBJ2-7
cdr3_nt: TGTGCCTGGGAGGCAGGGGAGTTGGGGGAGCAGTACTTC
cdr3_aa: CAWEAGELGEQYF

clone_size: NA
v_call: TRBV19
d_call: TRBD2
j_call: TRBJ2-1
cdr3_nt: TGTGCCAGTAGTCCAAGCGGGGGTAGCTCCTACAATGAGCAGTTCTTC
cdr3_aa: CASSPSGGSSYNEQFF

clone_size: NA
v_call: TRBV6-5
d_call: NA
j_call: TRBJ1-1
cdr3_nt: TGTGCCAGCAGTTACTCGTCGGTACACACTGAAGCTTTCTTT
cdr3_aa: CASSYSSVHTEAFF

clone_size: NA
v_call: TRBV30
d_call: NA
j_call: TRBJ1-4
cdr3_nt: TGTGCCTGCCTGGGACTTAATGAAAAACTGTTTTTT
cdr3_aa: CACLGLNEKLFF

clone_size: NA
v_call: TRBV6-5
d_call: TRBD2
j_call: TRBJ2-2
cdr3_nt: TGTGCCAGCAGGCCCCTGAGCGGGAGCGGGGAGCTGTTTTTT
cdr3_aa: CASRPLSGSGELFF

clone_size: NA
v_call: TRBV6-5
d_call: TRBD1
j_call: TRBJ2-7
cdr3_nt: TGTGCCAGCAGTCGACAGGGTTACGAGCAGTACTTC
cdr3_aa: CASSRQGYEQYF

clone_size: NA
v_call: TRBV9
d_call: NA
j_call: TRBJ1-6
cdr3_nt: TGTGCCAGCAACAGAGACGGTAGGGGTTTGGATTCACCCCTCCACTTT
cdr3_aa: CASNRDGRGLDSPLHF

clone_size: NA
v_call: TRBV9
d_call: NA
j_call: TRBJ1-6
cdr3_nt: TGTGCCAGCAGCGTAGAGACGGGGAATTCACCCCTCCACTTT
cdr3_aa: CASSVETGNSPLHF

clone_size: once
v_call: TRBV7-2
d_call: NA
j_call: TRBJ1-5
cdr3_nt: TGTGCCAGCAGCTTAGCGCCTCCAGGGATTCAGCCCCAGCATTTT
cdr3_aa: CASSLAPPGIQPQHF

clone_size: few
v_call: TRBV6-5
d_call: TRBD1
j_call: TRBJ1-1
cdr3_nt: TGTGCCAGCAGGGACAGGGGGACTGAAGCTTTCTTT
cdr3_aa: CASRDRGTEAFF

clone_size: NA
v_call: TRBV21-1
d_call: NA
j_call: TRBJ2-7
cdr3_nt: TGTGCCAGCAGCAAATACGGACAGGGGGCTTATCTCGAGCAGTACTTC
cdr3_aa: CASSKYGQGAYLEQYF

clone_size: NA
v_call: TRBV24-1
d_call: TRBD2
j_call: TRBJ2-2
cdr3_nt: TGTGCCACCAGTGATTGGCCCGGGACTAGCGGTACCCCCGGGGAGCTGTTTTTT
cdr3_aa: CATSDWPGTSGTPGELFF

clone_size: NA
v_call: TRBV5-1
d_call: NA
j_call: TRBJ2-3
cdr3_nt: TGCGCCAGCAGCCCAGGAGGTCCGCTTGGAGATACGCAGTATTTT
cdr3_aa: CASSPGGPLGDTQYF

clone_size: NA
v_call: TRBV10-3
d_call: TRBD1
j_call: TRBJ2-7
cdr3_nt: TGTGCCATCAGCGAGAGACAGGGTACCTACGAGCAGTACTTC
cdr3_aa: CAISERQGTYEQYF

clone_size: NA
v_call: TRBV6-4
d_call: TRBD2
j_call: TRBJ2-3
cdr3_nt: TGTGCCAGCAGTCTGACTAGCGGGGGGGCAGATACGCAGTATTTT
cdr3_aa: CASSLTSGGADTQYF

clone_size: NA
v_call: TRBV19
d_call: TRBD1
j_call: TRBJ2-7
cdr3_nt: TGTGCCAGTAGTACCTGGGACAGATCCTACGAGCAGTACTTC
cdr3_aa: CASSTWDRSYEQYF

clone_size: NA
v_call: TRBV24-1
d_call: NA
j_call: TRBJ2-3
cdr3_nt: TGTGCCACCGAGCGGGCGAGCACAGATACGCAGTATTTT
cdr3_aa: CATERASTDTQYF

clone_size: NA
v_call: TRBV7-9
d_call: TRBD1
j_call: TRBJ2-5
cdr3_nt: TGTGCCAGCAGCCCCGGACAGGGGGCTCCACAAGAGACCCAGTACTTC
cdr3_aa: CASSPGQGAPQETQYF

clone_size: NA
v_call: TRBV6-5
d_call: TRBD1
j_call: TRBJ1-1
cdr3_nt: TGTGCCAGCAGTTACGATTGGACAGGGGGGACTGAAGCTTTCTTT
cdr3_aa: CASSYDWTGGTEAFF

clone_size: NA
v_call: TRBV19
d_call: TRBD1
j_call: TRBJ2-7
cdr3_nt: TGTGCCACCCGGGACAGGGGAACATCTGTCGACGAGCAGTACTTC
cdr3_aa: CATRDRGTSVDEQYF

clone_size: NA
v_call: TRBV5-1
d_call: TRBD2
j_call: TRBJ2-3
cdr3_nt: TGCGCCAGCAGCTTAGCGGGACGCACAGATACGCAGTATTTT
cdr3_aa: CASSLAGRTDTQYF

clone_size: NA
v_call: TRBV6-2/TRBV6-3
d_call: TRBD2
j_call: TRBJ2-1
cdr3_nt: TGTGCCAGCAGTTACTCACTAGCGGGGGCCATCTACAATGAGCAGTTCTTC
cdr3_aa: CASSYSLAGAIYNEQFF

clone_size: NA
v_call: TRBV30
d_call: NA
j_call: TRBJ2-7
cdr3_nt: TGTGCCTGGAGTAAAGGGGTGTGGGGTTTAAGCTCCTACGAGCAGTACTTC
cdr3_aa: CAWSKGVWGLSSYEQYF

clone_size: NA
v_call: TRBV4-1
d_call: NA
j_call: TRBJ1-1
cdr3_nt: TGCGCCAGCAGCCAAACTACAATGGGGAACACTGAAGCTTTCTTT
cdr3_aa: CASSQTTMGNTEAFF

clone_size: NA
v_call: TRBV5-1
d_call: NA
j_call: TRBJ2-6
cdr3_nt: TGCGCCAGCAGCCCCGGTGCAGGGGGGAGCTCTGGGGCCAACGTCCTGACTTTC
cdr3_aa: CASSPGAGGSSGANVLTF

clone_size: NA
v_call: TRBV27
d_call: NA
j_call: TRBJ2-1
cdr3_nt: TGTGCCAGCAGCTTTAACTCCCGCAATGAGCAGTTCTTC
cdr3_aa: CASSFNSRNEQFF

clone_size: NA
v_call: TRBV5-5
d_call: NA
j_call: TRBJ2-2
cdr3_nt: TGTGCCAGCACCTTGGGTGGAGGTCCCAACACCGGGGAGCTGTTTTTT
cdr3_aa: CASTLGGGPNTGELFF

clone_size: NA
v_call: TRBV5-1
d_call: NA
j_call: TRBJ2-3
cdr3_nt: TGCGCCAGCAGCTTGGGGACAGTGAACACAGATACGCAGTATTTT
cdr3_aa: CASSLGTVNTDTQYF

clone_size: NA
v_call: TRBV18
d_call: NA
j_call: TRBJ2-2
cdr3_nt: TGTGCCAGCTCACCTCCAGCAGGGTCCCCCACCGGGGAGCTGTTTTTT
cdr3_aa: CASSPPAGSPTGELFF

clone_size: NA
v_call: TRBV20-1
d_call: NA
j_call: TRBJ1-2
cdr3_nt: TGCAGTGCTAGACGTCGCTACGGCTACACCTTC
cdr3_aa: CSARRRYGYTF

clone_size: NA
v_call: TRBV9
d_call: TRBD1
j_call: TRBJ1-5
cdr3_nt: TGTGCCAGCAGCGCACAGGGGGCCCAGCCCCAGCATTTT
cdr3_aa: CASSAQGAQPQHF

clone_size: NA
v_call: TRBV6-5
d_call: NA
j_call: TRBJ1-2
cdr3_nt: TGTGCCAGCAGTTACGGGGCCAGACCTAACTATGGCTACACCTTC
cdr3_aa: CASSYGARPNYGYTF

clone_size: once
v_call: TRBV9
d_call: NA
j_call: TRBJ2-3
cdr3_nt: TGTGCCAGCAGCGTAGGGGCCTACACAGATACGCAGTATTTT
cdr3_aa: CASSVGAYTDTQYF

clone_size: NA
v_call: TRBV30
d_call: NA
j_call: TRBJ1-3
cdr3_nt: TGTGCCTGGACATTACCTCGGACAGAAGGAAACACCATATATTTT
cdr3_aa: CAWTLPRTEGNTIYF

clone_size: NA
v_call: TRBV5-5
d_call: TRBD1
j_call: TRBJ2-5
cdr3_nt: TGTGCCAGCACCCGACAGGGGGCCCAGGGAGAGACCCAGTACTTC
cdr3_aa: CASTRQGAQGETQYF

clone_size: NA
v_call: TRBV7-8
d_call: NA
j_call: TRBJ2-1
cdr3_nt: TGTGCCAGCAGCTTAAGAAGTAGCAATGAGCAGTTCTTC
cdr3_aa: CASSLRSSNEQFF

clone_size: NA
v_call: TRBV15
d_call: NA
j_call: TRBJ1-1
cdr3_nt: TGTGCCACCAGCAGAGGCAGGGCGACTGAAGCTTTCTTT
cdr3_aa: CATSRGRATEAFF

clone_size: NA
v_call: TRBV6-5
d_call: TRBD1
j_call: TRBJ1-1
cdr3_nt: TGTGCCAGCAGCCCGGGACAGGGATGGACTGAAGCTTTCTTT
cdr3_aa: CASSPGQGWTEAFF

clone_size: NA
v_call: TRBV7-3
d_call: TRBD2
j_call: TRBJ2-7
cdr3_nt: TGTGCCAGCGCACTTAGCGGGACAACCTACGAGCAGTACTTC
cdr3_aa: CASALSGTTYEQYF

clone_size: NA
v_call: TRBV5-1
d_call: NA
j_call: TRBJ1-3
cdr3_nt: TGCGCCAGCAGCTCCGCCCCGGGACTAACTGGAAACACCATATATTTT
cdr3_aa: CASSSAPGLTGNTIYF

clone_size: NA
v_call: TRBV29-1
d_call: TRBD1
j_call: TRBJ2-7
cdr3_nt: TGCAGCGTTGAAGATGACACAGGGGCAAGCGAGCAGTACTTC
cdr3_aa: CSVEDDTGASEQYF

clone_size: NA
v_call: TRBV6-6
d_call: NA
j_call: TRBJ1-6
cdr3_nt: TGTGCCAGCAGTTACTCCCAGGGTACTACTTCACCCCTCCACTTT
cdr3_aa: CASSYSQGTTSPLHF

clone_size: NA
v_call: TRBV3-1/TRBV3-2
d_call: TRBD1
j_call: TRBJ1-4
cdr3_nt: TGTGCCAGCAGCGAAACAGGGGCTTATCGTGAAAAACTGTTTTTT
cdr3_aa: CASSETGAYREKLFF

clone_size: NA
v_call: TRBV3-1/TRBV3-2
d_call: TRBD1
j_call: TRBJ1-1
cdr3_nt: TGTGCCAGCAGCTACAAACAGGGGGGAACTGAAGCTTTCTTT
cdr3_aa: CASSYKQGGTEAFF

clone_size: NA
v_call: TRBV27
d_call: NA
j_call: TRBJ2-1
cdr3_nt: TGTGCCAGCAGTACTAGACAGGACTACAATGAGCAGTTCTTC
cdr3_aa: CASSTRQDYNEQFF

clone_size: NA
v_call: TRBV27
d_call: TRBD2
j_call: TRBJ2-7
cdr3_nt: TGTGCCAGCAGTCTGGGACTAGCGGGGGAGAGCTTC
cdr3_aa: CASSLGLAGESF